What follows is one T cell receptor beta chain and its context. This CDR3 is built from 15 residues. The ends lost 5 bases at V and 5 bases at J; junction bases unmatched: 8. Germline V CDR1 and CDR2: MNHEY, SVGAGI. This record comes from a study of blood T cell repertoires in COVID-19. Study overall: Samples representing acute and convalescent COVID-19 were sourced from the United States, Italy and Spain. T cells, B-cell-depleted T cells, or PBMCs supplied cDNA or gDNA.

In the original analysis: The assay estimated nucleated cells by amplifying reference gene primers. Here immunoSEQ multiplex PCR was the method, and the copy in TCRdb shows in-frame clones only, minus some. V, J and clone size are those of that table, while D and trimming were read from the DNA. The table shows under 150,000 clones, with roughly 87% occurring only once. The sequence came from an older man with acute or convalescent COVID-19. The V call is TRBV6-5, the J call TRBJ2-7; 11 bases fit TRBD1. The sample comprised peripheral blood. In DNA form, the CDR3 reads TGTGCCAGCAGTCCGAGGACAGGGGGCCGCCACGAGCAGTACTTC. Amino acid sequence: CASSPRTGGRHEQYF.